The clone carrying this TCR beta chain was detected a few times. Its antigen is unidentified. This sample stems from a study of PD-1 blockade in classical Hodgkin lymphoma. Sequenced by immunoSEQ multiplex PCR; TCRdb stores in-frame clones only, minus some. The sample lists 25,000 to 35,000 clones; 70% to 75% were seen once. The CDR3 extends over 13 amino acids. The germline gives CDR1 SQVTM, CDR2 ANQGSEA. V was clipped by 4 bases and J by 5 bases, with 14 bases between them. Study observations and caveats: Diversity similar to that of newly diagnosed patients was seen at baseline in complete responders.

Brentuximab vedotin exposure varied among the patients, all of whom had relapsed after autologous stem cell transplantation. The rearrangement links TRBV29-1 to TRBJ1-2; D gene ambiguous. The input for sequencing was peripheral blood mononuclear cells (PBMCs), taken before the second cycle of nivolumab. The source of this sequence is a human donor with classical Hodgkin lymphoma. CDR3 nucleotides: TGCAGCGTTGGCGTACCGGGATTATATGGCTACACCTTC. Translation: CSVGVPGLYGYTF.